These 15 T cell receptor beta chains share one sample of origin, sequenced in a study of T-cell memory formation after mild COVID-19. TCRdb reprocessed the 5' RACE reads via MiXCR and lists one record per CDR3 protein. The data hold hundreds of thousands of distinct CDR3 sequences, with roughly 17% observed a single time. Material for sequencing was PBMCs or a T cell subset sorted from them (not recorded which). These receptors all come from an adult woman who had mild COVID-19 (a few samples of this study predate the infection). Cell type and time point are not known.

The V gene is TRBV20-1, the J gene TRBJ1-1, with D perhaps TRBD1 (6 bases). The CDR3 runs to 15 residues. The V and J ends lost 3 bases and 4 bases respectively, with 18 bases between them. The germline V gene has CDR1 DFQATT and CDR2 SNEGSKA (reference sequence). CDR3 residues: CSARALTGTSTEAFF. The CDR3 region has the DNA TGCAGTGCTAGGGCGTTGACAGGAACGAGCACTGAAGCTTTCTTT.

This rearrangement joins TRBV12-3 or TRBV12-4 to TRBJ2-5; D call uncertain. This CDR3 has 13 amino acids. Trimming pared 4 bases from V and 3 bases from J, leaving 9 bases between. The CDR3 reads CASSSSFEETQYF. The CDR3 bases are TGTGCCAGCAGTTCGAGTTTTGAAGAGACCCAGTACTTC.

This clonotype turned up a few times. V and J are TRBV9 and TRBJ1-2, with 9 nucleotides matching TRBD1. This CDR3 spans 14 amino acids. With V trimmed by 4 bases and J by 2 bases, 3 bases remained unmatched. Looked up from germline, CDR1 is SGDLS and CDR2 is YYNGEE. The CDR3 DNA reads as TGTGCCAGCAGCCCGGACAGGGGCAACTATGGCTACACCTTC. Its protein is CASSPDRGNYGYTF.

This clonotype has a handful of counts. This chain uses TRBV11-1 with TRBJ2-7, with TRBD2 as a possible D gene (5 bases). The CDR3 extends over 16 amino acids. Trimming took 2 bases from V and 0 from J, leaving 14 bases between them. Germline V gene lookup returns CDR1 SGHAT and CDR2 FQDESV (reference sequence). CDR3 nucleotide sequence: TGTGCCAGCAGCTTAAAGGGTGGACTCTTCTCCTACGAGCAGTACTTC. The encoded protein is CASSLKGGLFSYEQYF.

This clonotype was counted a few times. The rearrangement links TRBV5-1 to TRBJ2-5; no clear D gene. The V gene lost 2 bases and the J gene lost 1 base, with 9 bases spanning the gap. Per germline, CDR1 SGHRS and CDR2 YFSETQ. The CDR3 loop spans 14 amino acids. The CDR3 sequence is CASSFGPTQETQYF. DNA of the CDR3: TGCGCCAGCAGCTTCGGGCCAACCCAAGAGACCCAGTACTTC.

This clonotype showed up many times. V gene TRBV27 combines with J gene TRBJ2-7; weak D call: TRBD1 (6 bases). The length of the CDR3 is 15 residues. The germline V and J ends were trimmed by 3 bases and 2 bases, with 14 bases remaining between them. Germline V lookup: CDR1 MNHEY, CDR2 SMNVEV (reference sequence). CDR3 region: CASSFYGRGTYEQYF. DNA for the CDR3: TGTGCCAGCAGTTTTTACGGCAGGGGAACCTACGAGCAGTACTTC.

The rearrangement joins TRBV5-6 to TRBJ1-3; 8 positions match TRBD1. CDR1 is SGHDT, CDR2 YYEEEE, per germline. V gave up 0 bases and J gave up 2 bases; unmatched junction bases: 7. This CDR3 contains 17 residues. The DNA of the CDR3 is TGTGCCAGCAGCTTGGAGCAGGGGGCGATTACTGGAAACACCATATATTTT. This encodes CASSLEQGAITGNTIYF.

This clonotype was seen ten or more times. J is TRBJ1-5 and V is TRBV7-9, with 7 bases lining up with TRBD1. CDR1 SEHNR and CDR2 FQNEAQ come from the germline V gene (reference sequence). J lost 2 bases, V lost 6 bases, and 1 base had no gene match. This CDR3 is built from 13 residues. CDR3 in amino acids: CASSDRGNQPQHF. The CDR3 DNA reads TGTGCCAGCAGTGACAGGGGCAATCAGCCCCAGCATTTT.

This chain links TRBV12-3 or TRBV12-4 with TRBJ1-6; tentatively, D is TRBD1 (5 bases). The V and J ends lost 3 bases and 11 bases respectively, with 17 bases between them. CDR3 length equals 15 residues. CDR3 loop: CASSLGDPKLAPLHF. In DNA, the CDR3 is TGTGCCAGCAGTTTGGGGGACCCAAAACTCGCACCCCTCCACTTT.

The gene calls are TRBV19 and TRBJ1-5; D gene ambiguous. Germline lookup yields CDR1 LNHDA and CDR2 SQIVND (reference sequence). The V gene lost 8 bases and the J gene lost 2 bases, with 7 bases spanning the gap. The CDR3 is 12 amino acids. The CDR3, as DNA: TGTGCCAGTTCGGACGGCAATCAGCCCCAGCATTTT. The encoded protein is CASSDGNQPQHF.

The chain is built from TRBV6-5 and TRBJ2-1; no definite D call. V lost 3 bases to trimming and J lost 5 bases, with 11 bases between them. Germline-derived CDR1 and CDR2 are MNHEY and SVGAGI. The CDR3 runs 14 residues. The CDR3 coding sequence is TGTGCCAGCAGTTATGGGTTAGGGAACAATGAGCAGTTCTTC. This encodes CASSYGLGNNEQFF.

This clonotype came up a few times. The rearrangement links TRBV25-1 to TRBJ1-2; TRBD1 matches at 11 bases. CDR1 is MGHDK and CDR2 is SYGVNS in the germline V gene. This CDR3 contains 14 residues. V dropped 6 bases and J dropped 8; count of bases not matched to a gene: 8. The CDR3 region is CASSEGQGVQGYTF. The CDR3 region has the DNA TGTGCCAGCAGCGAGGGACAGGGGGTTCAGGGCTACACCTTC.

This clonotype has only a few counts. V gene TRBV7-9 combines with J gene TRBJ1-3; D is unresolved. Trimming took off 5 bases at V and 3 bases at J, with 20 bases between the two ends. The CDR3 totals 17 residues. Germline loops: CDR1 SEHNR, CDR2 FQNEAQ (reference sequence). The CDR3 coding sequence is TGTGCCAGCAGCCGAACACCCTCTCCGATGGATGGAAACACCATATATTTT. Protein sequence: CASSRTPSPMDGNTIYF.

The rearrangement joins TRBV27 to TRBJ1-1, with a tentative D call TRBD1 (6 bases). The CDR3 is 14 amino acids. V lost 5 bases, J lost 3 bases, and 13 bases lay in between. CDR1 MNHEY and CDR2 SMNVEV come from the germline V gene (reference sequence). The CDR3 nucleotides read TGTGCCAGCAGTAAGGGGAGGGGGGACACTGAAGCTTTCTTT. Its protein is CASSKGRGDTEAFF.

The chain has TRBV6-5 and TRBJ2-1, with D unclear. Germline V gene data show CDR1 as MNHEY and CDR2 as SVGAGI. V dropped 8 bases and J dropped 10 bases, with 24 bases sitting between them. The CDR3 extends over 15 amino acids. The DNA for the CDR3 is TGTGCCAGCGGGTATCCCCTAAGCCCCTCCAACGAGCAGTTCTTC. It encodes CASGYPLSPSNEQFF.